This section outlines one TCR beta chain sequence together with its context. Its specificity is unknown. Germline V gives CDR1 GTSNPN, CDR2 SVGIG (reference sequence). V dropped 5 bases and J dropped 5 bases, with 12 bases sitting between them. The length of the CDR3 is 12 residues. This entry is derived from a study of T cell responses to AZD1222 COVID-19 vaccine. Study details: Pooling was applied to second doses at about 4 or about 12 weeks. Overall study findings and caveats: Spike-specific TCR depth and breadth grew after two AZD1222 doses.

Data came from immunoSEQ multiplex PCR; TCRdb stores just in-frame clones and leaves some out. Among more than 90,000 clones listed, around 83% were seen once. J is TRBJ1-2 and V is TRBV30; tentative D call: TRBD1 (6 bases). Sequenced material: peripheral blood, taken on day 0 of AZD1222 vaccination. The receptor was isolated from an adult in good health. The CDR3 nucleotides read TGTGCCTGGGTGGGGACAACGTATGGCTACACCTTC. Protein: CAWVGTTYGYTF.